What follows are 21 T cell receptor beta chains derived from one specimen sequenced in a study of blood T cells in healthy people across ages (dated by TCRdb to about 2015). Library prep was done by 5' RACE. The instrument was an Illumina HiSeq 2500. A second PCR of roughly 6 to 11 cycles was run with a J-beta primer mix and a sample-barcoded 5' primer. The public sequencing data were trimmed at Q25 with fastp and processed into clonotypes with MiXCR by TCRdb, which kept only in-frame beta chains. Each CDR3 protein gets just one entry, which takes the most common genes and DNA from the rows behind it. Present in this sample are about 670,000 distinct CDR3 sequences, 40% to 65% of which were seen just once. Roughly 13% of the sample comes from the top ten. The specimen sequenced was blood. These receptor sequences come from a woman older than 75 in good health.

Only one count was recorded for this clonotype. The chain employs TRBV10-2 and TRBJ1-5; no definite D call. This CDR3 has 17 residues. V was pared by 4 bases and J by 2 bases, with 18 bases between. Germline CDR1 reads WSHSY; CDR2 reads SAAADI. The CDR3 loop reads CASSATAPKGGNQPQHF. The CDR3, as DNA: TGCGCCAGCAGTGCCACTGCTCCCAAGGGAGGCAATCAGCCCCAGCATTTT.

In its sample, this clonotype was seen a few times. The rearrangement joins TRBV15 to TRBJ2-2; a weak D match, TRBD1 (5 bases). CDR3 length: 17 amino acids. Trimming shortened V by 3 bases and J by 2 bases, and 16 bases separated the two germline ends. CDR1 LNHNV and CDR2 YYDKDF come from the germline V gene (reference sequence). The CDR3 is CATSRDLRAANTGELFF. The CDR3 nucleotides are TGTGCCACCAGCAGGGATCTCAGGGCAGCTAACACCGGGGAGCTGTTTTTT.

The chain couples TRBV7-2 to TRBJ1-2; tentatively, D is TRBD1 (6 bases). This CDR3 region has 16 residues. Germline V gene lookup returns CDR1 SGHTA and CDR2 FQGNSA. Trimming took 4 bases from V and 2 from J, leaving 17 bases between them. CDR3 sequence reads: CASSYKGGAKNYGYTF. In nucleotides, the CDR3 is TGTGCCAGCAGCTACAAAGGGGGGGCAAAAAACTATGGCTACACCTTC.

Notes on this clonotype: A much larger clone lies a single base off, so this may be a read error. For the CDR3, the DNA is TGTGCCAGCAGTCCCTACAGGGATTCCAATGAGCAGTACTTC. This gives the protein CASSPYRDSNEQYF. V and J are TRBV28 and TRBJ2-5, with a possible D match to TRBD1 (6 bases). Germline loops: CDR1 MDHEN, CDR2 SYDVKM. The V end was cut by 5 bases, the J end by 11 bases, with 21 bases between. The CDR3 contains 14 residues.

Written as DNA, the CDR3 is TGCAGTGCTAGAGATTCGTATGAGCAGTTCTTC. This translates into CSARDSYEQFF. V usage is TRBV20-1 and J usage is TRBJ2-1; no firm D call. Germline CDR1 DFQATT, CDR2 SNEGSKA (reference sequence). The CDR3 runs to 11 residues. V lost 0 bases, J lost 8 bases, and 5 bases lay in between.

This clonotype was recorded a few times. V is TRBV7-9 and J is TRBJ2-1, with 13 bases aligning to TRBD2. With V trimmed by 3 bases and J by 5 bases, 4 bases remained unmatched. Germline loops: CDR1 SEHNR, CDR2 FQNEAQ (reference sequence). This CDR3 has 16 amino acids. For the CDR3, the DNA is TGTGCCAGCAGCTTGCCGGGACTAGCGGGGCACAATGAGCAGTTCTTC. Translated: CASSLPGLAGHNEQFF.

This rearrangement joins TRBV20-1 to TRBJ2-7; possibly TRBD2 for D (5 bases). Trimming shortened V by 6 bases and J by 5 bases, and 14 bases separated the two germline ends. From germline, CDR1 is DFQATT and CDR2 SNEGSKA (reference sequence). The CDR3 has 12 residues. This chain's CDR3 is CSADGLGNEQYF. DNA for the CDR3: TGCAGTGCCGACGGACTGGGGAACGAGCAGTACTTC.

This clonotype was seen ten or more times. The chain is built from TRBV2 and TRBJ2-3, with TRBD1 as a possible D gene (5 bases). The CDR3 sequence is 16 residues long. Germline V gives CDR1 SNHLY, CDR2 FYNNEI. V lost 0 bases, J lost 3 bases, and 13 bases lay in between. The CDR3 coding sequence is TGTGCCAGCAGTGAAGCGGGGCGCGTCAGGACAGATACGCAGTATTTT. This sequence encodes CASSEAGRVRTDTQYF.

This clonotype was seen ten or more times. The chain joins TRBV7-3 to TRBJ2-1; perhaps D is TRBD1 or TRBD2 (5 bases each). Per the germline V gene, CDR1 is SGHTA and CDR2 is FQGTGA. Trimming left V 5 bases short and J 5 bases short, with 19 bases between. The CDR3 has 16 amino acids. CDR3 residues: CASSNPGRYGNNEQFF. Here the CDR3 DNA reads TGTGCCAGCAGCAACCCGGGGCGTTACGGGAACAATGAGCAGTTCTTC.

The rearrangement joins TRBV9 to TRBJ2-1; D is ambiguous. The CDR3 covers 13 residues. V was trimmed by 2 bases and J by 3 bases, leaving 6 bases between them. Germline V gene data show CDR1 as SGDLS and CDR2 as YYNGEE. Here the CDR3 DNA reads TGTGCCAGCAGCGTGGGGATCTACAATGAGCAGTTCTTC. It codes for CASSVGIYNEQFF.

The chain joins TRBV20-1 to TRBJ1-1; D remains ambiguous. The CDR3 is made up of 11 amino acids. V was clipped by 0 bases and J by 11 bases, with 10 bases between them. Looked up from germline, CDR1 is DFQATT and CDR2 is SNEGSKA (reference sequence). CDR3 residues: CSARDLGEAFF. The CDR3 DNA is TGCAGTGCTAGAGATCTCGGGGAGGCTTTCTTT.

The J gene is TRBJ2-1, the V gene TRBV28; TRBD1 matches 7 bases. The CDR3 runs 16 residues. The germline V gene encodes CDR1 MDHEN and CDR2 SYDVKM. The trim removed 3 bases at V and 9 bases at J, leaving 14 bases unmatched. The CDR3 region is CASSFNDRAVGVEQFF. CDR3 nucleotide sequence: TGTGCCAGCAGTTTTAACGACAGGGCAGTAGGTGTTGAGCAGTTCTTC.

The chain is built from TRBV11-1 and TRBJ1-1; D unclear. This CDR3 spans 12 amino acids. CDR1 is SGHAT, CDR2 FQDESV, per germline (reference sequence). V was shortened by 5 bases and J by 1 base, with 5 bases between the two germline ends. CDR3 sequence: CASSPKNTEAFF. Written as DNA, the CDR3 is TGTGCCAGCAGCCCAAAGAACACTGAAGCTTTCTTT.

Many counts were recorded for this clonotype. The chain employs TRBV20-1 and TRBJ2-5, with a possible D match to TRBD1 (5 bases). The germline V gene has CDR1 DFQATT and CDR2 SNEGSKA (reference sequence). V lost 2 bases and J lost 4, with 14 bases in between. This CDR3 contains 14 residues. The DNA of the CDR3 is TGCAGTGCTAGAAGACAGATCTTGGGAGAGACCCAGTACTTC. Residues: CSARRQILGETQYF.

This clonotype was detected ten times or more. This chain uses TRBV4-1 with TRBJ2-7, with 8 bases matching TRBD1. The CDR3 is 14 amino acids. The trim removed 0 bases at V and 6 bases at J, leaving 4 bases unmatched. Germline CDR1 and CDR2: MGHRA and YSYEKL. The DNA of the CDR3 is TGCGCCAGCAGCCAAGAAGACAGGGGTAGCGAGCAGTACTTC. Residues: CASSQEDRGSEQYF.

This clonotype was found a few times. This chain uses TRBV28 with TRBJ2-5; 10 bases are shared with TRBD2. This CDR3 spans 11 amino acids. Trimming at V came to 3 bases and at J to 11 bases, leaving 0 bases not matched to a gene. Germline values: CDR1 MDHEN, CDR2 SYDVKM. For the CDR3, the DNA is TGTGCCAGCAGTTTTAGCGGGAGGCAGTACTTC. Its translation is CASSFSGRQYF.

The CDR3 nucleotides are TGCGCCAGCAGCACTACGACAGGGTTCAATCAGCCCCAGCATTTT. This gives the protein CASSTTTGFNQPQHF. The chain combines TRBV5-1 with TRBJ1-5, with TRBD1 matching over 7 bases. CDR3 length equals 15 residues. Germline V gene data show CDR1 as SGHRS and CDR2 as YFSETQ. Unmatched junction bases numbered 7, after V lost 4 bases and J lost 3 bases.

V and J are TRBV4-3 and TRBJ2-6; no clear D. The CDR3 extends over 19 amino acids. CDR1 and CDR2 (germline): LGHNA, YSLEER. Between the trimmed V and J ends, which lost 0 bases and 2 bases, there was a span of 17 bases. CDR3 protein: CASSQDPARVEAGANVLTF. In nucleotides, the CDR3 is TGCGCCAGCAGCCAAGATCCAGCGAGAGTAGAAGCTGGGGCCAACGTCCTGACTTTC.

The V gene is TRBV9, the J gene TRBJ2-7; TRBD2 might be the D (7 bases). The CDR3 has 16 amino acids. Germline CDR1 is SGDLS and CDR2 is YYNGEE. V dropped 3 bases and J dropped 4 bases, with 20 bases sitting between them. The CDR3 spells CASSADLGGGKYEQYF. The CDR3 region has the DNA TGTGCCAGCAGCGCTGACCTAGGGGGGGGAAAGTACGAGCAGTACTTC.

This clonotype was counted only a few times. This chain joins TRBV28 and TRBJ1-2, with D perhaps TRBD1 (5 bases). Trimming left V 6 bases short and J 0 bases short, with 17 bases between. Germline V gene data show CDR1 as MDHEN and CDR2 as SYDVKM. The CDR3 length is 16 residues. CDR3 protein: CASRTGTIPSNYGYTF. CDR3 nucleotide sequence: TGTGCCAGCAGAACCGGGACTATCCCTTCTAACTATGGCTACACCTTC.

This chain uses TRBV12-3 or TRBV12-4 with TRBJ1-5; D is undetermined. This CDR3 has 12 amino acids. V was cut by 3 bases and J by 6 bases, with 6 bases left in between. The CDR3 nucleotides are TGTGCCAGCAGTTTCGGGTTTCAGCCCCAGCATTTT. Residues: CASSFGFQPQHF.